Sequencing of this TCR beta chain was carried out in a study of shared clonotypes between healthy human individuals. The sample holds a few counts of this clone. A read error may account for a junction end that differs from germline. From germline, CDR1 is SNHLY and CDR2 FYNNEI. CDR3 length equals 20 residues. Running of the assay took place at deep level. Per the authors' pipeline: In the immunoSEQ data, sequences were junction-only and lacked quality scores, so filtering differed. Method: immunoSEQ multiplex PCR; TCRdb's copy keeps in-frame clones and lacks some. For V, J and clone size, that table is used; D and trimming come from the DNA. The sample includes some 95,000 clones, about 68% of them seen just once.

The rearrangement joins TRBV2 to TRBJ2-1; TRBD2 aligns across 13 bases. The sequence derives from a man aged 25-45 years in good health. The sample consisted of memory CD8+ T cells sorted from blood. The subset here: CD45RO+ cells pooled with CCR7-negative TemRA cells. The CDR3 nucleotides are TGTGCCAGCAGTGGGGGAGGGAAGTCATGGACTAGCGGGGGTTACAGTGAGCAGTTCTTC. It encodes CASSGGGKSWTSGGYSEQFF.